Following are 3 T cell receptor beta chains from one sample sequenced in a study of CD8 T cells in acute hepatitis C reinfection. Data came from immunoSEQ multiplex PCR; TCRdb stores just in-frame clones and leaves some out. Among about 40,000 clones listed, around 85% were seen once. The sample's time point: naive CD8 control sorted from an acute-time-point sample. Sequencing was done on a sample of naive CD8+ T cells from PBMCs. The receptors were sampled from a woman younger than 35 who spontaneously cleared hepatitis C infection.

The chain combines TRBV29-1 with TRBJ1-1; no clear D. The CDR3 runs to 13 residues. The germline V and J ends were trimmed by 8 bases and 1 base, with 14 bases remaining between them. CDR1 SQVTM and CDR2 ANQGSEA come from the germline V gene. CDR3 residues: CSYLHAKNTEAFF. The CDR3 DNA reads TGCAGCTACTTGCATGCGAAGAACACTGAAGCTTTCTTT.

The chain is built from TRBV7-9 and TRBJ1-2, with 8 bases aligning to TRBD1. This CDR3 has 14 amino acids. The germline V gene has CDR1 SEHNR and CDR2 FQNEAQ (reference sequence). Trimming at V came to 6 bases and at J to 7 bases, leaving 10 bases not matched to a gene. In nucleotides, the CDR3 is TGTGCCAGCAGGCATCCGACAGGGGCAGGTGGCTACACCTTC. Translated, it gives CASRHPTGAGGYTF.

The chain uses TRBV7-6 and TRBJ2-7; D possibly corresponds to TRBD2 (6 bases). The V gene lost 1 base and the J gene lost 3 bases, with 10 bases spanning the gap. CDR3 length equals 14 residues. Germline V gene sequence: CDR1 SGHVS, CDR2 FNYEAQ. The CDR3 DNA follows: TGTGCCAGCAGCTTAGATGGAGGGGACTACGAGCAGTACTTC. This translates into CASSLDGGDYEQYF.